This T cell receptor beta chain was identified during a study of blood T cells in healthy people across ages. Germline V gene sequence: CDR1 MNHNY, CDR2 SVGAGI (reference sequence). The CDR3 extends over 13 amino acids. The V gene lost 7 bases and the J gene lost 5 bases, with 14 bases spanning the gap. Comments on this clonotype: Antigen unknown.

A second about 7 to 12 cycle PCR used barcoded and J-beta primers. TCRdb re-called the 5' RACE reads with MiXCR, one entry per CDR3 protein. Of hundreds of thousands of distinct CDR3 sequences listed, about 40% are singletons. Notes on the study in general: Since the PBMCs were unsorted, naive and antigen-experienced cells could not be conclusively compared. As age increased, TCR beta diversity per million T cells fell in a roughly linear fashion.

The sequenced sample was blood. The sequence was collected from a woman aged 55-69 years in good health. The rearrangement links TRBV6-6 to TRBJ2-5, with unresolved D. The CDR3 sequence is CASNRKDRETQYF. The CDR3 bases are TGTGCCAGCAACAGAAAGGACCGGGAGACCCAGTACTTC.